This T cell receptor beta chain was observed in a study of cytotoxic CD8 clonotypes in ibrutinib-treated CLL. About the research overall: Response specimens were obtained following a median treatment duration of about twelve months, with a range of 6 to 36. When averaged across all of the samples, the counts came to 255,043 productive templates and 90,000 to 95,000 productive rearrangements.

Comment on this clone: Antigen unknown.

The protocol was immunoSEQ multiplex PCR, while the TCRdb copy is restricted to in-frame clones and leaves out a portion. The sample has approximately 340,000 clones, around 66% seen once; the top ten hold about 6.7%. Study-level points and caveats: Under therapy, public clonotypes either contracted or stayed stable, and they were uncommon.

The source is a human donor with chronic lymphocytic leukemia. The sample in question was PBMCs, obtained after 36 months of ibrutinib treatment.

CDR3 in amino acids: CSVELRGTEAFF. Written as DNA, the CDR3 is TGCAGCGTTGAACTGCGTGGCACTGAAGCTTTCTTT. The V call is TRBV29-1, the J call TRBJ1-1, with D uncertain. CDR1 is SQVTM and CDR2 is ANQGSEA in the germline V gene. The CDR3 has 12 residues. Trimming removed 2 bases at V and 4 bases at J, with 8 bases between.